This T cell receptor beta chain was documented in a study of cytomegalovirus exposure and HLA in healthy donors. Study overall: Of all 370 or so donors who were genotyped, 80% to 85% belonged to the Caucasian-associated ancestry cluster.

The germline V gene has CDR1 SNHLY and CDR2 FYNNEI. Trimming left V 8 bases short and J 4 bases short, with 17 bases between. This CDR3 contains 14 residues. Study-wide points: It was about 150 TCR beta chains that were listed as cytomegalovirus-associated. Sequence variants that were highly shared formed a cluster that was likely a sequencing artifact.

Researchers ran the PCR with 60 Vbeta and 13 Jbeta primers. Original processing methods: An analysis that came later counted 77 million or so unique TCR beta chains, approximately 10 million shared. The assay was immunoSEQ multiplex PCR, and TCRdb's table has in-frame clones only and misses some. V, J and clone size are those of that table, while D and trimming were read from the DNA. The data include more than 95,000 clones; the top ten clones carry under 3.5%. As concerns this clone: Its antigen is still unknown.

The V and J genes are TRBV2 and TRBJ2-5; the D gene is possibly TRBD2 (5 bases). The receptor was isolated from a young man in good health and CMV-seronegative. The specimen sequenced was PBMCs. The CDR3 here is CASLEEGRRETQYF. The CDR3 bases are TGTGCCAGCCTCGAAGAGGGAAGAAGAGAGACCCAGTACTTC.